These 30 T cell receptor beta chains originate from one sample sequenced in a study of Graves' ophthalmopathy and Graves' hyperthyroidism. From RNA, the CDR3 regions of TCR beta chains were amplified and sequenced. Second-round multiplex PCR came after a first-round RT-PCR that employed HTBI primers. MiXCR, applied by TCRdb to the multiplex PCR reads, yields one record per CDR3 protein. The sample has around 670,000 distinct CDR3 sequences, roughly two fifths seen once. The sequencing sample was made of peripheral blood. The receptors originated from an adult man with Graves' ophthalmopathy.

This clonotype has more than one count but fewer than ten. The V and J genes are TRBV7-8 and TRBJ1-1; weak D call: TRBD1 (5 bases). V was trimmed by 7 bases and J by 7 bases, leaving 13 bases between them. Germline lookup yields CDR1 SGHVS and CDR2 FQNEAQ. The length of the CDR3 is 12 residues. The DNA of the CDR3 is TGTGCCAGCAAAGAAGGGGAGTTTGAAGCTTTCTTT. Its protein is CASKEGEFEAFF.

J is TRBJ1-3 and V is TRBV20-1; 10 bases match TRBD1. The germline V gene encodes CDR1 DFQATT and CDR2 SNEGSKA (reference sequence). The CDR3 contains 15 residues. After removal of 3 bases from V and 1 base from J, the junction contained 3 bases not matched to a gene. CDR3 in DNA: TGCAGTGCTAGCCCGGGACAGGGGTCTGGAAACACCATATATTTT. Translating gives CSASPGQGSGNTIYF.

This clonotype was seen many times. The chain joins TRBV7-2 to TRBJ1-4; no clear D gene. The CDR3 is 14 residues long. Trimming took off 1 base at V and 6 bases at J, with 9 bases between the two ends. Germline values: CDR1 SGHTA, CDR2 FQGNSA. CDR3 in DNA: TGTGCCAGCAGCTTAGGAGGGCTATATGAAAAACTGTTTTTT. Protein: CASSLGGLYEKLFF. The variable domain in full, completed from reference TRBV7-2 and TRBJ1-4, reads GAGVSQSPSNKVTEKGKDVELRCDPISGHTALYWYRQSLGQGLEFLIYFQGNSAPDKSGLPSDRFSAERTGGSVSTLTIQRTQQEDSAVYLCASSLGGLYEKLFFGSGTQLSVL.

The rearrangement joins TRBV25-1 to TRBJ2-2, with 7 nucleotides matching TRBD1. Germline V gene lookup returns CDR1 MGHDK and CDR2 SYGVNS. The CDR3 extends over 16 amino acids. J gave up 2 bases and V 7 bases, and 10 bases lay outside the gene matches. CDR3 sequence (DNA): TGTGCCAGCAACGAAGACAGGGATAGTAACACCGGGGAGCTGTTTTTT. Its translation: CASNEDRDSNTGELFF.

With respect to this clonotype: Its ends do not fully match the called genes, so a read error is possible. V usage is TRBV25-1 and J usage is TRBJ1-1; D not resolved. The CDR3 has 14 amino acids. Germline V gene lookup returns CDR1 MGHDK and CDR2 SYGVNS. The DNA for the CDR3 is TGTACCAGCAGAGATCGTCAGCAGAACACTGAAGCTTTCTTT. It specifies CTSRDRQQNTEAFF.

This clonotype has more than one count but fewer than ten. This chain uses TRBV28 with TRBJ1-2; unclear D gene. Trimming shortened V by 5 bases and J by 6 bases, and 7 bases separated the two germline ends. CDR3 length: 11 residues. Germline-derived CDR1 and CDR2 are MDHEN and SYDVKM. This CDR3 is CASSTADGYTF. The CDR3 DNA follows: TGTGCCAGCAGTACGGCGGATGGCTACACCTTC.

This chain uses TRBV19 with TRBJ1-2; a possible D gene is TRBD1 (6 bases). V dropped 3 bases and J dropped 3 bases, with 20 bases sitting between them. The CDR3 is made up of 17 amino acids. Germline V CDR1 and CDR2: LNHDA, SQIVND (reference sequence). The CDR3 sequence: CASSIYPGRGWDYGYTF. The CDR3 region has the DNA TGTGCCAGTAGTATCTACCCGGGCAGGGGATGGGACTATGGCTACACCTTC.

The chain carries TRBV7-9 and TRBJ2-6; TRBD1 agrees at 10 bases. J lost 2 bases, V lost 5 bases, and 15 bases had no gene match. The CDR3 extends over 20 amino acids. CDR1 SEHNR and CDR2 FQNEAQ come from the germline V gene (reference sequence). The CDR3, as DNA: TGTGCCAGCAGCCAAGACCGTCGACAGGGGGCGCGTACTGGGGCCAACGTCCTGACTTTC. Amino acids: CASSQDRRQGARTGANVLTF.

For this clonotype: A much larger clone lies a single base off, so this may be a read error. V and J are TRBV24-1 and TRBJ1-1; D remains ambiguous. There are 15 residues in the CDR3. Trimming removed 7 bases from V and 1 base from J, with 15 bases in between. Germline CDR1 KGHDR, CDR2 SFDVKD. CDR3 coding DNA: TGTGCCACCAGGCAAGGCGGAGAGGCGAACACTGAAGCTTTCTTT. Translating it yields CATRQGGEANTEAFF.

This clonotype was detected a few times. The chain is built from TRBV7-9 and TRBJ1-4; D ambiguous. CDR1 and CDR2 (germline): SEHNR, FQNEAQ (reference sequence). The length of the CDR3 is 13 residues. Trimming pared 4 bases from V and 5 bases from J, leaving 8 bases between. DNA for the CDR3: TGTGCCAGCAGCTCGATCAGAAATGAAAAACTGTTTTTT. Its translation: CASSSIRNEKLFF.

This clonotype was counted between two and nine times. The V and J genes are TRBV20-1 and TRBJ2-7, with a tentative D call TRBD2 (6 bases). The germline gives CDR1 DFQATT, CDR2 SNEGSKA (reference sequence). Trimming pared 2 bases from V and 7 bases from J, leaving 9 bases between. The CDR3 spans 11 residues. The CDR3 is CSARSGREQYF. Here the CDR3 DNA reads TGCAGTGCTAGATCGGGGAGGGAGCAGTACTTC.

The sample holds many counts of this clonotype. The CDR3 DNA reads TGTGCCAGCAGCTTACGGGACGGTTCACCCCTCCACTTT. Translating gives CASSLRDGSPLHF. The rearrangement uses TRBV7-9 and TRBJ1-6; possible D gene TRBD1, 5 bases. The CDR3 is made up of 13 amino acids. Germline lookup yields CDR1 SEHNR and CDR2 FQNEAQ (reference sequence). V was pared by 2 bases and J by 9 bases, with 8 bases between.

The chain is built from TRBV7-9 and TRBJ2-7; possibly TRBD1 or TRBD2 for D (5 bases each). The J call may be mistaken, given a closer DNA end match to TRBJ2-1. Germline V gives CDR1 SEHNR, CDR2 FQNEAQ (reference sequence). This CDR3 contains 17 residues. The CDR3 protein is CASSPDSFRTSTREQFF. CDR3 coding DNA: TGTGCCAGCAGCCCCGACAGCTTTAGGACTTCCACACGTGAGCAGTTCTTC.

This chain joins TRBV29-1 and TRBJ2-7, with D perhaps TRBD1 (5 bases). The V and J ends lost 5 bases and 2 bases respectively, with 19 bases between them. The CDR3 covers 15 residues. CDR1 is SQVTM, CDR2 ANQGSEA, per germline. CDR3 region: CSVSLGVGPTYEQYF. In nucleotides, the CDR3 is TGCAGCGTTAGCCTAGGGGTGGGGCCAACCTACGAGCAGTACTTC.

CDR3 in DNA: TGTGCCATCAGGGCAGGAGCGGACCAAGAGACCCAGTACTTC. Translation gives CAIRAGADQETQYF. The V and J genes are TRBV10-3 and TRBJ2-5; tentatively, D is TRBD2 (5 bases). V lost 6 bases and J 0 bases, leaving 11 bases between the germline ends. Per germline, CDR1 ENHRY and CDR2 SYGVKD. This CDR3 has 14 residues.

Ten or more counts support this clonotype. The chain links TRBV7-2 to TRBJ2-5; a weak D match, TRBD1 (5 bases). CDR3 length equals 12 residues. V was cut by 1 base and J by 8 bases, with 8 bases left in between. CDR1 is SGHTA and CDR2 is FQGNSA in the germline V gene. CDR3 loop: CASSLGQQTQYF. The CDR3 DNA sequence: TGTGCCAGCAGCTTAGGACAGCAAACCCAGTACTTC.

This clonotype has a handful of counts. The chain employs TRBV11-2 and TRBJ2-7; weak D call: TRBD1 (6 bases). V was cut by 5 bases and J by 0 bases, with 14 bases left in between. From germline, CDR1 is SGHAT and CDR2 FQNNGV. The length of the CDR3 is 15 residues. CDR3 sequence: CASSTGQTHSYEQYF. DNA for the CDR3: TGTGCCAGCAGCACCGGACAGACCCACTCCTACGAGCAGTACTTC.

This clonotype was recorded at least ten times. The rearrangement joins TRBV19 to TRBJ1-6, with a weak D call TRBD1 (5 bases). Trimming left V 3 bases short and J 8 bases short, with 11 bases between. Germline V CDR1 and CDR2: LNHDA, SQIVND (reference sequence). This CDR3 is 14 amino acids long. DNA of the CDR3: TGTGCCAGTAGTATCCAGGGCGTGGATTCACCCCTCCACTTT. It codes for CASSIQGVDSPLHF.

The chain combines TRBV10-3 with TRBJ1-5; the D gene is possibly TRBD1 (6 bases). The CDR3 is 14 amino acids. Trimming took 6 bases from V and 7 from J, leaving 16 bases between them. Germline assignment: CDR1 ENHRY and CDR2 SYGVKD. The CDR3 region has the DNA TGTGCCATCAGCCAGGGACGAACAGGGCAGCCCCAGCATTTT. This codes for CAISQGRTGQPQHF.

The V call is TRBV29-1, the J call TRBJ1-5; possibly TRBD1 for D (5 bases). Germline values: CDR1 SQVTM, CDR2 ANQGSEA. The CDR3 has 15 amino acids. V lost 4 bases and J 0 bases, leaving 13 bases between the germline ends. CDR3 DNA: TGCAGCGTTGGGGGGGGACGTTATAGCAATCAGCCCCAGCATTTT. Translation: CSVGGGRYSNQPQHF.

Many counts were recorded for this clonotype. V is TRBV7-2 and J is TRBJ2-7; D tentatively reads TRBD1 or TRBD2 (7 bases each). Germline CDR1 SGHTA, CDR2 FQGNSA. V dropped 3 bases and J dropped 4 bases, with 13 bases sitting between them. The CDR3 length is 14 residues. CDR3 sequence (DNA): TGTGCCAGCAGCTTCCGACAGGGAGGGTACGAGCAGTACTTC. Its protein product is CASSFRQGGYEQYF.

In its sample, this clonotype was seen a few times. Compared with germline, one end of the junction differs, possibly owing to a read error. CDR3 DNA: TGTGCCAGCAGTGAAGTGGACAGGCAGCCCCAGCATTTT. This encodes CASSEVDRQPQHF. This sequence joins TRBV24-1 and TRBJ1-5, with 7 bases that match TRBD1. Germline CDR1 is KGHDR and CDR2 is SFDVKD. This CDR3 spans 13 amino acids.

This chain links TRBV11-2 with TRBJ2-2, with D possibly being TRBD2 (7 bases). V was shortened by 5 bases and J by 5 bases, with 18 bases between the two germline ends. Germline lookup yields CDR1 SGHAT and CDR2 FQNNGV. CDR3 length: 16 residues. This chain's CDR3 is CASSRGGAGSTGELFF. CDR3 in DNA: TGTGCCAGCAGCAGGGGGGGGGCAGGGAGTACCGGGGAGCTGTTTTTT.

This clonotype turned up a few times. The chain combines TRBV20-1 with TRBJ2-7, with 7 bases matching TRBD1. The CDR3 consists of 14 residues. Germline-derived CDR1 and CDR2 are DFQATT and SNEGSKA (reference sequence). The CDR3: CSVEDKRQGYEQYF. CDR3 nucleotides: TGCAGCGTTGAAGATAAGCGACAGGGCTACGAGCAGTACTTC.

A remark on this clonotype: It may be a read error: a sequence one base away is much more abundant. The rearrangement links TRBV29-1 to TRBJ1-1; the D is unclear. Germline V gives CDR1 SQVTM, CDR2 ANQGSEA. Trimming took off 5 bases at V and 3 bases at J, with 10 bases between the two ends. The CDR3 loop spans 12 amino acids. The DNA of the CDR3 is TGCAGCGTTACGACTGAGTACACTGAAGCTTTCTTT. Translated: CSVTTEYTEAFF.

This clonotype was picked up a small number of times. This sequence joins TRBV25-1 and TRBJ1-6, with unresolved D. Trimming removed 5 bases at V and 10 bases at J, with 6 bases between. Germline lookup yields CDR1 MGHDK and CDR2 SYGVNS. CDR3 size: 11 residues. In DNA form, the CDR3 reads TGTGCCAGCAGTTTGAGATCACCCCTCCACTTT. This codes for CASSLRSPLHF.

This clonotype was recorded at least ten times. The chain's CDR3 is CSASDRVGQPQHF. CDR3 sequence (DNA): TGCAGTGCTAGCGACAGGGTAGGTCAGCCCCAGCATTTT. This chain connects TRBV20-1 to TRBJ1-5; 7 bases align to TRBD1. This CDR3 has 13 residues. The germline V gene has CDR1 DFQATT and CDR2 SNEGSKA (reference sequence). Unmatched junction bases numbered 5, after V lost 3 bases and J lost 6 bases.

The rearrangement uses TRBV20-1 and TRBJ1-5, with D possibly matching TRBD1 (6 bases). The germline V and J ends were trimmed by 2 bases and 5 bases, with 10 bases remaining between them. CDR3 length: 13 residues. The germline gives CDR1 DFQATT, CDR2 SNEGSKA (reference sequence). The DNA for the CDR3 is TGCAGTGCTAGAAGGACAGCCGATCAGCCCCAGCATTTT. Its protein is CSARRTADQPQHF.

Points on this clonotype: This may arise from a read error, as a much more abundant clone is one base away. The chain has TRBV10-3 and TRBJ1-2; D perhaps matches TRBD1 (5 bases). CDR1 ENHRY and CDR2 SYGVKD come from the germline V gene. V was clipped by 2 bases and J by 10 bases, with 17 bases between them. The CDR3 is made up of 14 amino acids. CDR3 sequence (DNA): TGTGCCATCAGTGAGGGGGGGGAACAGGACGACTACACCTTC. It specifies CAISEGGEQDDYTF.

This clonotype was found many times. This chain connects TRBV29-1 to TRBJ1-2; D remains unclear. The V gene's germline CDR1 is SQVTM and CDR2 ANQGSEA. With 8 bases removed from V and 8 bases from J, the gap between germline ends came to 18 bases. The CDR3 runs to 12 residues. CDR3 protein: CSPGGQYEGYTF. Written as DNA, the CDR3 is TGCAGCCCAGGAGGTCAATACGAGGGCTACACCTTC.